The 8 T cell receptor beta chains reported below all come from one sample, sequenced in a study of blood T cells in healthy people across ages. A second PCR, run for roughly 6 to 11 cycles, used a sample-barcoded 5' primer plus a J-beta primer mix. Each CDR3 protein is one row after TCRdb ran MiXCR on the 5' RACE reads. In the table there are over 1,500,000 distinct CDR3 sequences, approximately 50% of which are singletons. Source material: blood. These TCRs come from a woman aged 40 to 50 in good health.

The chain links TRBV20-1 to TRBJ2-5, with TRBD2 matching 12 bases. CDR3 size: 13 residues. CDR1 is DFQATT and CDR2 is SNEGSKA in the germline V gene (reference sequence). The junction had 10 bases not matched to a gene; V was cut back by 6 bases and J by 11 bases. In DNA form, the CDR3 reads TGCAGTGCGCCTAGCGGGGGGGCCGCTGAGCAGTACTTC. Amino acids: CSAPSGGAAEQYF.

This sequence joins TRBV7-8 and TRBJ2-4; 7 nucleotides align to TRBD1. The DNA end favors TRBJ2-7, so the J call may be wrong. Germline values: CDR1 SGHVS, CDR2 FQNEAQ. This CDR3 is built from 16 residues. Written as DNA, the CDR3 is TGTGCCAGCAGCCTCAGGCCCGGGACAGTCTCCTACGAGCAGTACTTC. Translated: CASSLRPGTVSYEQYF.

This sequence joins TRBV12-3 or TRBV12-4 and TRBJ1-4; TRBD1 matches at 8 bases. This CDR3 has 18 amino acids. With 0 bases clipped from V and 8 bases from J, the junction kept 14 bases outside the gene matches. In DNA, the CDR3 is TGTGCCAGCAGTTTAGCCCACCACACACAGGGGGGCGAAGAAAAACTGTTTTTT. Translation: CASSLAHHTQGGEEKLFF.

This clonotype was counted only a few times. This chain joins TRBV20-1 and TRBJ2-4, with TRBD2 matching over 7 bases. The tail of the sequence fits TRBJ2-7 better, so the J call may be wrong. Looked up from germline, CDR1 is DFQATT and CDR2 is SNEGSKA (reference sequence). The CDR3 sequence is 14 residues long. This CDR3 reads CSARDRAGAYEQYF. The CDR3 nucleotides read TGCAGTGCTAGAGATCGGGCGGGGGCCTACGAGCAGTACTTC.

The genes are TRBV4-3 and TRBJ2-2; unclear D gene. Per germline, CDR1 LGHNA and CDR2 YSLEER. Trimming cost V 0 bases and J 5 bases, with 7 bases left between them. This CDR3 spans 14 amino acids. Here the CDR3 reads CASSQESWTGELFF. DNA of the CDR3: TGCGCCAGCAGCCAAGAAAGTTGGACCGGGGAGCTGTTTTTT.

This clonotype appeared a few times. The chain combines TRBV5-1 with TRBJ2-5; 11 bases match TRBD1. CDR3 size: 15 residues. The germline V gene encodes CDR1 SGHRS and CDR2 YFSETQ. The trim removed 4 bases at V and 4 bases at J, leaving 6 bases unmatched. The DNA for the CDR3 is TGCGCCAGCAGCGGAAGGACAGGGGGCATAGAGACCCAGTACTTC. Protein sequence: CASSGRTGGIETQYF.

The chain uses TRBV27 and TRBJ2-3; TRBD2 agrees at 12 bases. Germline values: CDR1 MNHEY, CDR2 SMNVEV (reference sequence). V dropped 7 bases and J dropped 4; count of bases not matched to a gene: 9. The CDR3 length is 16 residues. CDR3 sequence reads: CASNKAASGGADTQYF. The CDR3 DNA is TGTGCCAGCAACAAGGCAGCTAGCGGGGGGGCAGATACGCAGTATTTT.

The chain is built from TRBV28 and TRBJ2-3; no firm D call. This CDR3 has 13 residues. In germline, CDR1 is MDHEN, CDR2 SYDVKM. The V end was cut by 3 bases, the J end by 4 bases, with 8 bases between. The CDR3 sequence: CASSFASADTQYF. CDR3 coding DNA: TGTGCCAGCAGTTTCGCCTCCGCAGATACGCAGTATTTT.